Below, one T cell receptor beta chain is given with its context. Its antigen is not yet known. No base quality information exists; no much larger clone differs at one position. Each collaborating institution followed its own protocols to collect whole blood in K2EDTA tubes. For TCRbeta analysis, collaborators shipped samples in one of three forms: frozen whole blood, isolated PBMCs, or DNA extracted from either of those sample types. TCRbeta CDR3 regions were amplified from genomic DNA using the immunoSEQ Assay, a bias-controlled multiplex PCR. On the study's bioinformatics: Within the assay, amplification of reference gene primers was used to estimate how many nucleated cells each sample contained. To quantify the absolute abundance of each unique TCRbeta CDR3 rearrangement, sequence reads were collapsed and filtered. Productive Simpson clonality was computed per sample as the square root of Simpson's diversity index over productive rearrangements. The source is immuneACCESS, and TCRdb retained only in-frame sequences with V and J called. Part of the clones is not carried over; for the studies checked, unresolved V genes explain less than half of this, and the remainder is unexplained. V and J calls and clone size are as listed in that table; D and trimming were resolved from the DNA. Across this sample there are tens of thousands of clones, with 80% to 90% seen only once. Jointly, the top ten make up less than 5.5% of the sample.

This record belongs to a study of blood T cell repertoires in COVID-19 (dated by TCRdb to the early 2020s). In the study overall: Collaborator samples came from the United States, Italy and Spain and covered acute and convalescent phases of COVID-19. The material from the prospective study consisted of cDNA or gDNA derived from T cells, B-cell-depleted T cells, or PBMCs. The repertoires were released in a freely available public database intended as a resource for research on the immune response to SARS-CoV-2. The dataset comprised deeply sampled blood TCRbeta repertoires from subjects exposed to, actively infected with, or recovered from COVID-19. The sample metadata nearly always contained a de-identified subject ID, COVID-19 status, age in years and sex. Where available, HLA class I and class II types were obtained from metadata supplied by the sample provider rather than from assay-based typing. Samples came from the ongoing ImmuneRACE study (first 160 participants) plus 1,254 subjects from 6 global collaborators.

The germline ends are 15 bases apart after V is trimmed by 7 bases and J by 2 bases. The CDR3 runs 14 residues from the cysteine to the phenylalanine. Only the CDR3 region is kept as DNA, spanning 42 bases read in frame from base 1. According to the germline V gene, CDR1 reads SQVTM and CDR2 reads ANQGSEA. The study at large found these results: The amount of clinical and demographic metadata varied by source and participant and was provided uncurated.

The chain is made from TRBV29-1 and TRBJ2-1; the best D guess is TRBD1, with 6 bases matching. The sample was peripheral blood. This receptor was obtained from a man between 50 and 59 years old with active COVID-19. The bases are TGCAGCGGGACGGGACAATGGGCCTACAATGAGCAGTTCTTC. Translated, it gives CSGTGQWAYNEQFF.